What follows are 5 T cell receptor beta chains derived from one specimen sequenced in a study of untreated major depressive disorder. Study results and caveats: Compared with controls, depressed patients showed more TRBV05-01 (Vbeta 5.1) usage in CD4+ T cells.

No antigen has been identified for these receptors. Only in-frame clones appear in the TCRdb table, and some are missing; sequencing was by immunoSEQ multiplex PCR. The data contain around 13,000 clones, 80% to 95% of them singletons. The sequenced sample was CD4+ T cells from PBMCs. The receptors shown here come from a woman aged 30 to 39 with major depressive disorder.

V usage is TRBV27 and J usage is TRBJ2-1; 7 bases are shared with TRBD1. Germline values: CDR1 MNHEY, CDR2 SMNVEV (reference sequence). With 5 bases clipped from V and 1 base from J, the junction kept 5 bases outside the gene matches. This CDR3 is built from 15 residues. The CDR3 here is CASSLDRVSYNEQFF. The CDR3, as DNA: TGTGCCAGCAGTCTAGACAGGGTATCCTACAATGAGCAGTTCTTC.

The chain employs TRBV7-2 and TRBJ1-1; a possible D gene is TRBD1 (6 bases). In germline, CDR1 is SGHTA, CDR2 FQGNSA. The CDR3 extends over 14 amino acids. Trimming removed 1 base from V and 8 bases from J, with 14 bases in between. Here the CDR3 DNA reads TGTGCCAGCAGCTTAGTGGGACACAACTACGAAGCTTTCTTT. Its protein product is CASSLVGHNYEAFF.

The rearrangement links TRBV4-2 to TRBJ2-5; D is perhaps TRBD2 (5 bases). Germline loops: CDR1 LGHNA, CDR2 YNFKEQ. The CDR3 has 17 amino acids. V dropped 0 bases and J dropped 4 bases, with 18 bases sitting between them. The CDR3 is CASSQDGGAGPRETQYF. CDR3 coding DNA: TGTGCCAGCAGCCAAGACGGTGGCGCGGGTCCTCGAGAGACCCAGTACTTC.

V is TRBV5-1 and J is TRBJ1-4; D remains ambiguous. The CDR3 is 13 amino acids. Trimming pared 2 bases from V and 0 bases from J, leaving 2 bases between. In germline, CDR1 is SGHRS, CDR2 YFSETQ. In DNA form, the CDR3 reads TGCGCCAGCAGCTTTGCAACTAATGAAAAACTGTTTTTT. Translating it yields CASSFATNEKLFF.

V usage is TRBV29-1 and J usage is TRBJ2-5; maybe TRBD2 (5 bases). The CDR3 is 12 amino acids. The germline gives CDR1 SQVTM, CDR2 ANQGSEA. V shed 8 bases and J shed 6 bases, with 16 bases lying between them. The chain's CDR3 is CSPTRVGQTQYF. The DNA of the CDR3 is TGCAGCCCCACGAGGGTTGGTCAGACCCAGTACTTC.